This T cell receptor (beta chain) was obtained from a study of blood T cell repertoires in COVID-19. In the study overall: Both acute and convalescent COVID-19 samples were obtained from the United States, Italy and Spain. Sources were T cells, B-cell-depleted T cells, or PBMCs; the material itself was cDNA or gDNA.

Per the original methods: Amplifying reference gene primers gave estimates of nucleated cell counts. Profiling relied on immunoSEQ multiplex PCR, and the TCRdb table lists in-frame clones only, not all of them. The V and J calls and the clone size are those of that table, but D and trimming were determined from the DNA. The data hold 280,000 or so clones, with 75% to 90% observed a single time. Sequenced: peripheral blood. This sequence originates from a woman aged 25-40 years who had recovered from COVID-19.

The chain's CDR3 is CASSQGSHEQFF. CDR3 nucleotide sequence: TGTGCCAGCAGTCAGGGGTCCCATGAGCAGTTCTTC. The J gene is TRBJ2-1, the V gene TRBV28; D is perhaps TRBD1 (6 bases). Looked up from germline, CDR1 is MDHEN and CDR2 is SYDVKM. V shed 5 bases and J shed 8 bases, with 10 bases lying between them. The CDR3 length is 12 residues. The variable domain in full, with the rest retrieved from reference TRBV28 and TRBJ2-1, is DVKVTQSSRYLVKRTGEKVFLECVQDMDHENMFWYRQDPGLGLRLIYFSYDVKMKEKGDIPEGYSVSREKKERFSLILESASTNQTSMYLCASSQGSHEQFFGPGTRLTVL.